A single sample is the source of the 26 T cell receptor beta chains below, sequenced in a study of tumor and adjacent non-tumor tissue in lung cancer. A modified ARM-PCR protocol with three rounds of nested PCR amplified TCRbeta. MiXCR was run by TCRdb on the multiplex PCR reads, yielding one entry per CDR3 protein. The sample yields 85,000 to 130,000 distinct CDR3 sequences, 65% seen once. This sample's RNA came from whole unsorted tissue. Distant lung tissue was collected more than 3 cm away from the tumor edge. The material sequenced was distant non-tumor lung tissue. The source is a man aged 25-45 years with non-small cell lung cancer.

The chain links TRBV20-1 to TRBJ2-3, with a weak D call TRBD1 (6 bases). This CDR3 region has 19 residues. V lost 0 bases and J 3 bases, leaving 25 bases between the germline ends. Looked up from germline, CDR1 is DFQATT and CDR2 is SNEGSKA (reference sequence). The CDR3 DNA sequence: TGCAGTGCTAGAGATCATAGTTTCACCGGGACACGCAGTACAGATACGCAGTATTTT. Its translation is CSARDHSFTGTRSTDTQYF.

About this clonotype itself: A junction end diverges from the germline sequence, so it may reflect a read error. This CDR3 is CNARNTGARFQETQYF. The CDR3 region has the DNA TGTAATGCTCGCAACACCGGGGCCCGATTCCAAGAGACCCAGTACTTC. This chain connects TRBV20-1 to TRBJ2-5; TRBD1 or TRBD2 may be the D gene (5 bases each). Germline V gene sequence: CDR1 DFQATT, CDR2 SNEGSKA (reference sequence). The CDR3 is 16 amino acids.

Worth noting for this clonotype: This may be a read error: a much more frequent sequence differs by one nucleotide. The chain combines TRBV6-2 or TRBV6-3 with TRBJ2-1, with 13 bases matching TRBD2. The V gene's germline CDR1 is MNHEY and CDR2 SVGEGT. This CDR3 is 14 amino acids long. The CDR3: CASSTSGGAHGQSF. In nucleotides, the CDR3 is TGTGCCAGCAGCACTAGCGGGGGGGCTCACGGCCAGTCCTTC.

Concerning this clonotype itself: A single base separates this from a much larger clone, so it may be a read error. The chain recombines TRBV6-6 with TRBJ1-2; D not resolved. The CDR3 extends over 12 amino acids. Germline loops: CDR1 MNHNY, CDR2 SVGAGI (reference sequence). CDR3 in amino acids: CASSYSPSGYIF. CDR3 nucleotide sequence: TGTGCCAGCAGTTACTCGCCGTCTGGCTACATCTTC.

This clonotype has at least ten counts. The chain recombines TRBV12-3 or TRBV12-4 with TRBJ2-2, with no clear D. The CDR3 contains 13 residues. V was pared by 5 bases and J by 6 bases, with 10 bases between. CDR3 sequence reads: CASSPHEAGELFF. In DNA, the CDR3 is TGTGCCAGCAGTCCGCATGAGGCCGGGGAGCTGTTTTTT.

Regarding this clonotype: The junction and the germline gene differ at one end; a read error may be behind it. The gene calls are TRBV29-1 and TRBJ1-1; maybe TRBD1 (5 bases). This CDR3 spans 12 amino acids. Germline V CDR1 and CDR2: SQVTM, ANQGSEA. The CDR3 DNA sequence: TGTAGCGTTAGGGACGGATACACTGAAGCTTTGTTT. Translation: CSVRDGYTEALF.

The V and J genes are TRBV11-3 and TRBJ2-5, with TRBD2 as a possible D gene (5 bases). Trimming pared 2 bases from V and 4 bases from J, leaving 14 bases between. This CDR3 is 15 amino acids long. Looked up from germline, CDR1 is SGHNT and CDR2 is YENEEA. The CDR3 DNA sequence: TGTGCCAGCAGCTTAAATGAGGGAGCAAGAGAGACCCAGTACTTC. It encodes CASSLNEGARETQYF. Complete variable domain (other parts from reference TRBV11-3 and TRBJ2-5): EAGVVQSPRYKIIEKKQPVAFWCNPISGHNTLYWYLQNLGQGPELLIRYENEEAVDDSQLPKDRFSAERLKGVDSTLKIQPAELGDSAVYLCASSLNEGARETQYFGPGTRLLVL.

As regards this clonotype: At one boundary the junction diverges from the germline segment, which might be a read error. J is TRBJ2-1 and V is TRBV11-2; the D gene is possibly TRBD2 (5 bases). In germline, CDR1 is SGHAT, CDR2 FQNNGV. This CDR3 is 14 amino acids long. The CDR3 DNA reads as TGTGCCAGCAGCTCTCCGGGAAGTAGCAAAGAGCAATTCTTC. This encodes CASSSPGSSKEQFF.

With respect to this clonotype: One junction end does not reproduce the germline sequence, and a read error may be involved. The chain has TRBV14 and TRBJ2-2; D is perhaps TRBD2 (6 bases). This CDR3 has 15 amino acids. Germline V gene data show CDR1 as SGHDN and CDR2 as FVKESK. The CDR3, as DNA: TGTGCCAGCAGATACACAGATGGCCGGACCGGGGGGCTGTTTTTT. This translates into CASRYTDGRTGGLFF.

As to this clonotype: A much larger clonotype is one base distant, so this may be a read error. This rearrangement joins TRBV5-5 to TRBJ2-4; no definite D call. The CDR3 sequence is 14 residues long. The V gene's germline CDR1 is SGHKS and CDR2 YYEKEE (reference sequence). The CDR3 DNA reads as TGTGCCAACAGCTTTGGAGAGTGGGAAAACATTCAGTACTTC. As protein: CANSFGEWENIQYF.

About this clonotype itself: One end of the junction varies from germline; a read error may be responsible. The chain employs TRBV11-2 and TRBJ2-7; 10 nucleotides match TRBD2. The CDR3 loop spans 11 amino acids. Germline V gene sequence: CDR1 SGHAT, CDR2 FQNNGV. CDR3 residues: CAISGRGGQYF. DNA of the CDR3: TGTGCCATCAGCGGGAGGGGCGGGCAGTACTTC. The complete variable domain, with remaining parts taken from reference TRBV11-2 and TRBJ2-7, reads EAGVAQSPRYKIIEKRQSVAFWCNPISGHATLYWYQQILGQGPKLLIQFQNNGVVDDSQLPKDRFSAERLKGVDSTLKIQPAKLEDSAVYLCAISGRGGQYFGPGTRLTVT.

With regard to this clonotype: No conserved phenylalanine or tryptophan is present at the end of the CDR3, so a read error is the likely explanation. As DNA, the CDR3 is TGTGCCAGCGGCTTATGTGCTAGCGCGTCCTACAATGAGCAGTTCTCC. Translation: CASGLCASASYNEQFS. The chain uses TRBV11-2 and TRBJ2-1; TRBD2 might be the D (6 bases). The germline CDR1 and CDR2 sequences are SGHAT and FQNNGV. This CDR3 region has 16 residues.

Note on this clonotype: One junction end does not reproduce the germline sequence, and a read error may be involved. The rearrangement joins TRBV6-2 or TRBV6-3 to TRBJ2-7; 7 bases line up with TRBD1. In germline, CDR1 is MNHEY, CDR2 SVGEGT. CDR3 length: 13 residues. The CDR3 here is CTSGYSGQNEQYF. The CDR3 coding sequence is TGTACCAGCGGTTACTCGGGACAGAACGAGCAGTACTTC.

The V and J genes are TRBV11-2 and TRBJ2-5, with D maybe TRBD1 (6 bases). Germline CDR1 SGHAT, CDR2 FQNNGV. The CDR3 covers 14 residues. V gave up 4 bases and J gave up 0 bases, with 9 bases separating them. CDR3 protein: CASSSRDNQETQYF. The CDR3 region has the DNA TGTGCCAGCAGCTCCAGGGACAACCAAGAGACCCAGTACTTC.

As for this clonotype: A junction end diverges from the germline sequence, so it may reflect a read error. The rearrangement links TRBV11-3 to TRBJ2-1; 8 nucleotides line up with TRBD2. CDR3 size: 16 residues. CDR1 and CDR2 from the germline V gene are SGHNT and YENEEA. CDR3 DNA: TGTGCCAGCAGCTCTCGTGGAGCGGGAGTCTACAGTGAGCAGTTCTTC. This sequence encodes CASSSRGAGVYSEQFF.

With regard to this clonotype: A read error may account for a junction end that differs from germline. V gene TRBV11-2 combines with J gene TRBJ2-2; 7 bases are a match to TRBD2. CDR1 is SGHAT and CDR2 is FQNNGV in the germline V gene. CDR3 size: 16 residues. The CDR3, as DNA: TGTGCCAACAGCCAGCCGGGGGGAACTAACACCGGGGAGCTGTTTTTT. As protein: CANSQPGGTNTGELFF. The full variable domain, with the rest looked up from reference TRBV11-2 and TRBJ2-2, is EAGVAQSPRYKIIEKRQSVAFWCNPISGHATLYWYQQILGQGPKLLIQFQNNGVVDDSQLPKDRFSAERLKGVDSTLKIQPAKLEDSAVYLCANSQPGGTNTGELFFGEGSRLTVL.

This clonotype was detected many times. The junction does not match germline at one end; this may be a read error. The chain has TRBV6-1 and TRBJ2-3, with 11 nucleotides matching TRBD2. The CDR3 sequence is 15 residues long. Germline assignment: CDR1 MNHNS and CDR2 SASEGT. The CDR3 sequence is CASSETSGSTDRQYF. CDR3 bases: TGTGCCAGCAGTGAAACTAGCGGGAGCACAGATAGGCAGTATTTT.

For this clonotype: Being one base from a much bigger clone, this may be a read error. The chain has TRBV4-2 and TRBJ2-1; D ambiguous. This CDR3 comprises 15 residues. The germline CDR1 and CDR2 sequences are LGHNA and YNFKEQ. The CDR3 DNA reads TGTGTCAGCAGCCAAGATGGTAACTCCTACAATGAGCAGTTCTTC. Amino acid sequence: CVSSQDGNSYNEQFF.

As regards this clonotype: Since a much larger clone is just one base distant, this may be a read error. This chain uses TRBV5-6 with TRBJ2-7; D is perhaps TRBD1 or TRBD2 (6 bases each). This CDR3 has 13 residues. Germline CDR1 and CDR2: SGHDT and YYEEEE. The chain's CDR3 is CGSSLGGGGEQYF. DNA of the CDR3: TGTGGCAGCAGCTTAGGAGGGGGAGGCGAGCAGTACTTC.

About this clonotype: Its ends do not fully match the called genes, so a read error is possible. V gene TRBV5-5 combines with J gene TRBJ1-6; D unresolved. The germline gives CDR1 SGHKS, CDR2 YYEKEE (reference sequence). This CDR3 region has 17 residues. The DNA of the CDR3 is TGTGTCAGCAGCTTGATGGCGAGAAGCTCCTATAATTCACCCCTCGTCTTT. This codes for CVSSLMARSSYNSPLVF.

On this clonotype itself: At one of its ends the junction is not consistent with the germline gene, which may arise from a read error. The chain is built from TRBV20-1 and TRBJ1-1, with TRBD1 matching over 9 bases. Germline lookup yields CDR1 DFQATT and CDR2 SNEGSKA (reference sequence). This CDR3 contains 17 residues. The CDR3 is CSARTAWTGVGYTEALF. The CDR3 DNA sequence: TGCAGTGCTAGGACAGCCTGGACAGGGGTTGGGTACACTGAAGCTCTCTTT.

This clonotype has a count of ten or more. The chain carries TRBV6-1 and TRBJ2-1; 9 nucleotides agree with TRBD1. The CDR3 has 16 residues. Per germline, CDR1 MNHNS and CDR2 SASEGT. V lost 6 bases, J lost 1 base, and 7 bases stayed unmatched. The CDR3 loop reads CASRLQGAKSYNEQFF. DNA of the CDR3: TGTGCCAGCAGACTACAGGGGGCTAAGTCCTACAATGAGCAGTTCTTC.

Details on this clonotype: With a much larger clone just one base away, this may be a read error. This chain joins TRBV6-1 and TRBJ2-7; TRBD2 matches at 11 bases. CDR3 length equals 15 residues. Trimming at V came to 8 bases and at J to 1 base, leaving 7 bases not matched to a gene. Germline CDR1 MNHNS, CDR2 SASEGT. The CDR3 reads CASSALAGESYEQYF. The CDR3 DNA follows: TGTGCCAGCTCGGCACTAGCGGGAGAGTCCTACGAGCAGTACTTC.

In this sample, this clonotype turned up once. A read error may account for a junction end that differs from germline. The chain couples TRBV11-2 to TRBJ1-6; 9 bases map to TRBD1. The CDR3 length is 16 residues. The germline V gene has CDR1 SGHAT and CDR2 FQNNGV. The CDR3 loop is CANSLTSGTGYSPLHF. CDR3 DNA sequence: TGTGCCAACAGCTTGACCTCCGGGACAGGGTATTCACCCCTCCACTTT.

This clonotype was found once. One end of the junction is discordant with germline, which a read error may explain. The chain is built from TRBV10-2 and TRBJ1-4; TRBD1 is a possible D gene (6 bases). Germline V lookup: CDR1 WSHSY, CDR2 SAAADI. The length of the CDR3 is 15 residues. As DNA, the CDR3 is TGCGCCAGCAGTGAGCCGACGGAGGGGGGTGAAAAAGTGTTTTTT. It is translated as CASSEPTEGGEKVFF.

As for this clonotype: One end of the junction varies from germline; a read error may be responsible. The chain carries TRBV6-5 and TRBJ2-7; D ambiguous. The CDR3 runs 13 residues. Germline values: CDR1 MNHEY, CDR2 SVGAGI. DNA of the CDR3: TGTGCCATCAGTTACTCTCCCGCCTACGAGCGGTACTTC. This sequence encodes CAISYSPAYERYF.